This TCR beta chain emerged from a study of blood T cells in healthy people across ages. Study as a whole: Template switching caught about one barcoded beta molecule for each two T cells. Study conclusions and caveats: Estimates of total diversity, which came from one million sequenced T cells, were considered to be underestimates. Older age coincided with a roughly linear decline in TCR beta diversity per million T cells.

The CDR3 runs 14 residues. Germline CDR1 is SGHKS and CDR2 is YYEKEE (reference sequence). After removal of 1 base from V and 3 bases from J, the junction contained 3 bases not matched to a gene. Comment on this clonotype: Its specificity is not known.

Together with a sample-barcoded 5' primer, a J-beta primer mix was included in a second PCR lasting about 7 to 12 cycles. TCRdb reanalysed the 5' RACE reads using MiXCR and keeps one entry per CDR3 protein. The data show about 640,000 distinct CDR3 sequences, with roughly 50% seen just once and 30% to 45% held by the top ten. Collection of about 9.4 milliliters of peripheral blood was performed for each donor. The receptor comes from a man in his 60s in good health. The specimen was blood. The chain combines TRBV5-5 with TRBJ2-7; the match to TRBD2 covers 8 bases. CDR3 region: CASSLRGGLYEQYF. For the CDR3, the DNA is TGTGCCAGCAGCTTGCGGGGGGGACTCTACGAGCAGTACTTC.